The present T cell receptor beta chain was sequenced within a study of CD8+ T cells in alopecia areata. CDR3 size: 15 residues. V shed 8 bases and J shed 0 bases, with 14 bases lying between them. Germline V gene data show CDR1 as SNHLY and CDR2 as FYNNEI. Treatment given: oral pan-JAK inhibitor, 5-10 mg twice daily. Extracted RNA was reverse transcribed into cDNA, the sequencing template. Repertoires were generated with immunoSEQ multiplex PCR, while TCRdb's copy carries only in-frame clones and drops some. The sample consists of around 150,000 clones, roughly 65% of them appearing once. In the case of this clone: As yet, its antigen is unknown.

Study-level findings and limits: Normal scalp had lower clonality than lesional scalp, with alopecia totalis/universalis lesions showing this most strongly.

This clonotype was sampled from a human donor with alopecia areata. The chain couples TRBV2 to TRBJ2-4; D could derive from TRBD1 or TRBD2 (5 bases each). The source was CD4+ T cells sorted from blood, collected at week 4, from a patient treated with tofacitinib. In nucleotides, the CDR3 is TGTGCCAGCGGTGTAGGGACCTTAGCCAAAAACATTCAGTACTTC. Protein product: CASGVGTLAKNIQYF. The full variable domain, its missing parts supplied by reference TRBV2 and TRBJ2-4, is EPEVTQTPSHQVTQMGQEVILRCVPISNHLYFYWYRQILGQKVEFLVSFYNNEISEKSEIFDDQFSVERPDGSNFTLKIRSTKLEDSAMYFCASGVGTLAKNIQYFGAGTRLSVL.